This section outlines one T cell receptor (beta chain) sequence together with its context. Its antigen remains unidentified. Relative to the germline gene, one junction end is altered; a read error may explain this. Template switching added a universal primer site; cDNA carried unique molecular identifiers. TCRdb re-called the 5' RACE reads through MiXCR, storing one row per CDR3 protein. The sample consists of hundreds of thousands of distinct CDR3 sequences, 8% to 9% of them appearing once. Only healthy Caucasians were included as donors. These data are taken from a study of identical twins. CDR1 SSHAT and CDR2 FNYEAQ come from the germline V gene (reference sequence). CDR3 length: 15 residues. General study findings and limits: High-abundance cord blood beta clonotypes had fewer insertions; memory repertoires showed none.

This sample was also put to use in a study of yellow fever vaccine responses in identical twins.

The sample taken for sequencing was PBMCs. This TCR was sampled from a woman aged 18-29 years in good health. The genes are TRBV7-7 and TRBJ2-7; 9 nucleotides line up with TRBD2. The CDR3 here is CASSPVAGGRSEQYF. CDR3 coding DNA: TGTGCTAGCAGCCCTGTGGCGGGGGGGCGGTCCGAGCAGTACTTC.